A single sample gave rise to the 27 T cell receptor beta chains below, sequenced in a study of lymphopenia after photon versus proton radiotherapy. TCRdb keeps only in-frame clones here, not all; method: immunoSEQ multiplex PCR. The data contain about 70,000 clones, around 93% of them seen just once; the ten biggest clones take up over 2%. This material consisted of peripheral blood, taken from a patient treated with photon-based radiotherapy. All receptors come from a woman aged 40-49 years with cholangiocarcinoma.

This sequence joins TRBV2 and TRBJ1-5; unclear D gene. The germline V gene encodes CDR1 SNHLY and CDR2 FYNNEI. The CDR3 totals 14 residues. Trimming took 4 bases from V and 3 from J, leaving 10 bases between them. DNA for the CDR3: TGTGCCAGCAGTGGTCCCAGGAACAATCAGCCCCAGCATTTT. The encoded protein is CASSGPRNNQPQHF.

This chain connects TRBV6-1 to TRBJ2-3; no firm D call. The germline V gene has CDR1 MNHNS and CDR2 SASEGT. The V and J ends lost 9 bases and 11 bases respectively, with 15 bases between them. The CDR3 is 11 amino acids. The CDR3 loop reads CASSSVHGQYF. CDR3 bases: TGTGCCAGTTCGTCGGTTCATGGGCAGTATTTT.

J is TRBJ1-4 and V is TRBV7-9; D not resolved. Germline V gene sequence: CDR1 SEHNR, CDR2 FQNEAQ (reference sequence). The CDR3 is made up of 16 amino acids. V was cut by 2 bases and J by 0 bases, with 10 bases left in between. CDR3 in DNA: TGTGCCAGCAGCTTACCAGAGACTGCAACTAATGAAAAACTGTTTTTT. Protein: CASSLPETATNEKLFF.

V and J are TRBV30 and TRBJ2-7; the match to TRBD1 covers 9 bases. Germline V gene sequence: CDR1 GTSNPN, CDR2 SVGIG (reference sequence). V lost 3 bases to trimming and J lost 0 bases; unmatched junction nucleotides: 6. The length of the CDR3 is 15 residues. The CDR3 protein is CAWSAGQGLSYEQYF. For the CDR3, the DNA is TGTGCCTGGAGCGCCGGACAGGGGCTCTCCTACGAGCAGTACTTC.

The chain employs TRBV19 and TRBJ1-4, with 9 bases that match TRBD1. CDR1 LNHDA and CDR2 SQIVND come from the germline V gene (reference sequence). The CDR3 totals 12 residues. The J segment lost 11 bases and the V segment lost 10 bases, leaving 8 bases of the junction unmatched. The CDR3 region has the DNA TGTGCCACCGGGACAGGGCGGGAGAAACTGTTTTTT. Translated: CATGTGREKLFF.

CDR3 residues: CASSQAGVLGAFF. For the CDR3, the DNA is TGCGCCAGCAGCCAAGCGGGAGTCCTCGGGGCTTTCTTT. The V and J genes are TRBV4-3 and TRBJ1-1; no definite D call. The V end lost 1 base, the J end lost 11 bases, and 14 bases lay between the germline ends. Germline-derived CDR1 and CDR2 are LGHNA and YSLEER. This CDR3 is 13 amino acids long.

The chain joins TRBV4-2 to TRBJ2-7; D is undetermined. Looked up from germline, CDR1 is LGHNA and CDR2 is YNFKEQ. The CDR3 length is 16 residues. With 0 bases removed from V and 1 base from J, the gap between germline ends came to 13 bases. CDR3: CASSQESGESSYEQYF. Here the CDR3 DNA reads TGTGCCAGCAGCCAAGAGTCGGGCGAGTCGTCCTACGAGCAGTACTTC.

The V and J genes are TRBV2 and TRBJ1-2; D might be TRBD1 (6 bases). V lost 1 base to trimming and J lost 4 bases, with 10 bases between them. The CDR3 runs 14 residues. CDR1 SNHLY and CDR2 FYNNEI come from the germline V gene. CDR3 sequence reads: CASSEVRGPYGYTF. For the CDR3, the DNA is TGTGCCAGCAGTGAAGTCAGGGGCCCCTATGGCTACACCTTC.

The chain couples TRBV9 to TRBJ2-3; 8 bases match TRBD2. The trim removed 0 bases at V and 4 bases at J, leaving 10 bases unmatched. The CDR3 sequence is 17 residues long. In germline, CDR1 is SGDLS, CDR2 YYNGEE. The CDR3 is CASSVGTSGGVPDTQYF. CDR3 bases: TGTGCCAGCAGCGTAGGTACGAGCGGGGGCGTTCCAGATACGCAGTATTTT.

J is TRBJ1-5 and V is TRBV27, with D unclear. V lost 3 bases, J lost 1 base, and 4 bases lay in between. This CDR3 spans 13 amino acids. Germline V gives CDR1 MNHEY, CDR2 SMNVEV (reference sequence). CDR3 nucleotides: TGTGCCAGCAGTTTCCTCAGCAATCAGCCCCAGCATTTT. Translation: CASSFLSNQPQHF.

The V gene is TRBV7-8, the J gene TRBJ2-1; 7 bases agree with TRBD1. There are 17 residues in the CDR3. Losses at the gene ends were 2 bases for V and 5 bases for J; bases not matched to a gene: 12. Germline V gene data show CDR1 as SGHVS and CDR2 as FQNEAQ. The CDR3 DNA reads TGTGCCAGCAGCTTAAGTAGTCCGGGACAGATCGACAATGAGCAGTTCTTC. It encodes CASSLSSPGQIDNEQFF.

The genes are TRBV27 and TRBJ2-7; D gene ambiguous. V lost 3 bases, J lost 3 bases, and 12 bases lay in between. CDR1 is MNHEY and CDR2 is SMNVEV in the germline V gene (reference sequence). The CDR3 is 14 amino acids. CDR3 region: CASSFLDGHYEQYF. For the CDR3, the DNA is TGTGCCAGCAGTTTCTTGGACGGGCACTACGAGCAGTACTTC.

This clone showed up just a few times. The genes are TRBV2 and TRBJ1-6; D is unresolved. Trimming took off 7 bases at V and 7 bases at J, with 11 bases between the two ends. The CDR3 is 13 amino acids. Germline-derived CDR1 and CDR2 are SNHLY and FYNNEI. The CDR3 DNA is TGTGCCAGCATTTCAGGCGTCAATTCACCCCTCCACTTT. Translation gives CASISGVNSPLHF.

The gene calls are TRBV29-1 and TRBJ1-1; TRBD1 matches 8 bases. The CDR3 contains 13 residues. The J segment lost 0 bases and the V segment lost 6 bases, leaving 3 bases of the junction unmatched. Germline V CDR1 and CDR2: SQVTM, ANQGSEA. CDR3 sequence: CSVTTGVNTEAFF. The CDR3 nucleotides are TGCAGCGTCACGACAGGGGTGAACACTGAAGCTTTCTTT. The whole variable domain, remainder taken from reference TRBV29-1 and TRBJ1-1, is SAVISQKPSRDICQRGTSLTIQCQVDSQVTMMFWYRQQPGQSLTLIATANQGSEATYESGFVIDKFPISRPNLTFSTLTVSNMSPEDSSIYLCSVTTGVNTEAFFGQGTRLTVV.

The chain is built from TRBV5-1 and TRBJ1-6; 8 nucleotides agree with TRBD1. Germline lookup yields CDR1 SGHRS and CDR2 YFSETQ. With 3 bases clipped from V and 7 bases from J, the junction kept 9 bases outside the gene matches. The CDR3 is made up of 16 amino acids. This CDR3 reads CASSWTTGTGNSPLHF. CDR3 DNA sequence: TGCGCCAGCAGCTGGACCACCGGGACAGGAAATTCACCCCTCCACTTT.

The count of this clone is one. The CDR3 DNA reads TGTGCCAGCAGTTACGAAGGGGGTCGTGGCTACACCTTC. Protein product: CASSYEGGRGYTF. The chain uses TRBV6-6 and TRBJ1-2, with a weak D call TRBD1 (6 bases). This CDR3 region has 13 residues. V lost 2 bases, J lost 7 bases, and 11 bases lay in between. Per germline, CDR1 MNHNY and CDR2 SVGAGI (reference sequence).

This CDR3 reads CASRRDRNTEAFF. DNA for the CDR3: TGTGCCAGCAGACGGGACAGAAACACTGAAGCTTTCTTT. The chain carries TRBV27 and TRBJ1-1, with 7 bases lining up with TRBD1. Germline assignment: CDR1 MNHEY and CDR2 SMNVEV (reference sequence). The ends lost 6 bases at V and 2 bases at J; junction bases unmatched: 3. This CDR3 spans 13 amino acids.

This chain links TRBV6-5 with TRBJ1-1; D not resolved. The CDR3 has 13 residues. The V and J ends lost 4 bases and 4 bases respectively, with 10 bases between them. From germline, CDR1 is MNHEY and CDR2 SVGAGI. The CDR3 region has the DNA TGTGCCAGCAGTTCCCTCGGACCCACTGAAGCTTTCTTT. This sequence encodes CASSSLGPTEAFF.

The chain combines TRBV7-8 with TRBJ2-7, with TRBD1 matching over 10 bases. CDR1 SGHVS and CDR2 FQNEAQ come from the germline V gene. V was clipped by 5 bases and J by 3 bases; unmatched bases: 4. The CDR3 is 14 amino acids. The CDR3 region has the DNA TGTGCCAGCAGCCCCAGGACAGGGGGCTACGAGCAGTACTTC. It yields the protein CASSPRTGGYEQYF.

The V and J genes are TRBV5-1 and TRBJ1-2, with D unclear. There are 12 residues in the CDR3. Trimming removed 3 bases at V and 3 bases at J, with 6 bases between. CDR1 SGHRS and CDR2 YFSETQ come from the germline V gene. Here the CDR3 reads CASSSTDYGYTF. In DNA form, the CDR3 reads TGCGCCAGCAGCTCGACCGACTATGGCTACACCTTC.

The chain is built from TRBV6-5 and TRBJ1-3, with 7 bases that match TRBD1. This CDR3 has 15 residues. Germline-derived CDR1 and CDR2 are MNHEY and SVGAGI. Here the CDR3 reads CATKPGTVSGNTIYF. The DNA for the CDR3 is TGTGCTACCAAACCCGGGACAGTGTCTGGAAACACCATATATTTT.

The V call is TRBV30, the J call TRBJ1-2; D is possibly TRBD1 (5 bases). The germline V gene encodes CDR1 GTSNPN and CDR2 SVGIG (reference sequence). This CDR3 region has 14 residues. Trimming took off 8 bases at V and 6 bases at J, with 22 bases between the two ends. CDR3 region: CAGRSVRGRNGYTF. The DNA of the CDR3 is TGTGCCGGTAGGTCGGTAAGGGGCCGAAATGGCTACACCTTC.

The chain joins TRBV5-1 to TRBJ1-4; 7 positions match TRBD1. The CDR3 totals 15 residues. Germline V gives CDR1 SGHRS, CDR2 YFSETQ. J was trimmed by 5 bases and V by 4 bases; bases with no gene match: 8. The CDR3: CASSPPGQRNEKLFF. CDR3 in DNA: TGCGCCAGCAGCCCGCCGGGACAGAGAAATGAAAAACTGTTTTTT.

In this sample, this clone turned up once. J is TRBJ2-7 and V is TRBV9; D perhaps matches TRBD1 (6 bases). Germline V CDR1 and CDR2: SGDLS, YYNGEE. The CDR3 runs 14 residues. The V end was cut by 0 bases, the J end by 2 bases, with 9 bases between. The DNA for the CDR3 is TGTGCCAGCAGCGTAGCGGGACAAACCTACGAGCAGTACTTC. This encodes CASSVAGQTYEQYF.

The chain employs TRBV13 and TRBJ2-3; either TRBD1 or TRBD2 may supply D (5 bases each). This CDR3 region has 14 residues. Germline values: CDR1 PRHDT, CDR2 FYEKMQ (reference sequence). V lost 5 bases and J lost 5, with 14 bases in between. For the CDR3, the DNA is TGTGCCAGCAGCCCACGGGACGAGCGAGATACGCAGTATTTT. It encodes CASSPRDERDTQYF.

This chain connects TRBV13 to TRBJ2-2, with 7 positions matching TRBD2. J was trimmed by 5 bases and V by 5 bases; bases with no gene match: 8. The CDR3 length is 15 residues. Germline V CDR1 and CDR2: PRHDT, FYEKMQ (reference sequence). The CDR3 nucleotides read TGTGCCAGCAGCAAAAGCGGGGTATCAACCGGGGAGCTGTTTTTT. Translated: CASSKSGVSTGELFF.

This chain connects TRBV6-5 to TRBJ1-1, with TRBD1 as a possible D gene (6 bases). In germline, CDR1 is MNHEY, CDR2 SVGAGI. V was trimmed by 4 bases and J by 0 bases, leaving 12 bases between them. This CDR3 comprises 15 residues. CDR3 sequence reads: CASSFQGMMNTEAFF. The CDR3 nucleotides are TGTGCCAGCAGTTTCCAGGGGATGATGAACACTGAAGCTTTCTTT.